These T cell receptor beta chains were read from a single sample in a study of T cell repertoires in cytomegalovirus infection. TCRdb re-called the reads through MiXCR, storing one row per CDR3 protein. The table lists about 210,000 distinct CDR3 sequences, roughly 6.5% of them singletons. The sample taken for sequencing was PBMCs. The receptors derive from a human donor in good health (CMV status not recorded). Some clones in this sample may be carry-over from other donors' samples. Both conserved end residues are trimmed from each CDR3. Only part of the rows carry a size: once, few, many, or a class if the clone is expanded.

TRBV4-2,TRBJ2-7,many,13,ASSAWTGSSYEQY
TRBV7-2,TRBJ2-7,many,13,ASSPMKGGAYEQY
TRBV20-1,TRBJ2-3,many,14,SARPPAARSTDTQY
TRBV5-1,TRBJ1-1,few,12,ASSSGGAGAEAF
TRBV7-2,TRBJ2-6,many,13,ASSFRGSGANVLT
TRBV20-1,TRBJ1-1,many,9,SASRNTEAF
TRBV19,TRBJ1-1,many,16,ASSSRDRGSPFNTEAF
TRBV20-1,TRBJ1-4,many,11,SATLGEDEKLF
TRBV4-3,TRBJ2-7,many,15,ASSPQLAGASSYEQY
TRBV3-1,TRBJ1-6,many,12,ASSQGHYNSPLH
TRBV12-3/TRBV12-4,TRBJ1-1,many,11,ASSRILGTEAF
TRBV7-2,TRBJ1-2,many,12,ASSPRTENYGYT
TRBV20-1,TRBJ2-1,many,15,SARDLERTGRANEQF
TRBV12-3/TRBV12-4,TRBJ2-7,many,15,ASSRFTGGQGTYEQY
TRBV29-1,TRBJ1-2,NA,9,SVDRQAGYT
TRBV11-2,TRBJ1-2,many,14,ASSRGVLGQDYGYT
TRBV7-8,TRBJ2-7,many,15,ASSSRPDSHRTYEQY
TRBV4-1,TRBJ1-2,few,13,ASSQVSKGWHGYT
TRBV5-1,TRBJ2-7,many,13,ASSATHGQLYEQY
TRBV7-2,TRBJ2-1,many,15,ASSFSGGAGSYNEQF
TRBV10-3,TRBJ2-3,NA,14,AISESTAGGTDTQY
TRBV6-2/TRBV6-3,TRBJ2-3,many,14,ASSRIPGPILDTQY
TRBV12-3/TRBV12-4,TRBJ2-3,many,14,ASSLVAGGSTDTQY
TRBV7-2,TRBJ2-7,many,12,ASSFFSPADEQY
TRBV6-2/TRBV6-3,TRBJ1-1,many,15,ASRPRTGSLDGTEAF
TRBV5-4,TRBJ2-1,many,13,ASSLDGGRGNEQF
TRBV30,TRBJ2-3,many,11,AWKGGGGGTQY
TRBV29-1,TRBJ2-1,NA,13,SVASGGPLGNEQF
TRBV14,TRBJ2-3,NA,13,ASSLWRGAGDTQY
TRBV7-2,TRBJ1-1,many,13,ASSLRSQGSTEAF
TRBV5-6,TRBJ1-1,once,12,ASRPGPTNTEAF
TRBV4-1,TRBJ2-5,many,13,ASSLTSGGEETQY
TRBV5-1,TRBJ2-5,NA,14,ASSLAGREYQETQY
TRBV3-1,TRBJ2-5,few,11,ASSQELQETQY
TRBV7-2,TRBJ1-2,many,11,ASSSRSTYGYT
TRBV7-2,TRBJ2-7,many,11,ASSSPVRYEQY
TRBV28,TRBJ2-7,few,13,ASSLLVTARYEQY